The sequence of this T cell receptor beta chain was determined in a study of cytomegalovirus exposure and HLA in healthy donors. Study conclusions and caveats: TCR beta chains numbering some 160 were designated cytomegalovirus-associated. Across donors, most TCRs were seen rarely, yet some public ones were widespread.

The assay was immunoSEQ multiplex PCR, and TCRdb's table has in-frame clones only and misses some. The data contain 250,000 to 400,000 clones, approximately 88% of them seen just once; the ten biggest clones take up over 0.9%. Notes on this clone: Its specificity is not known.

CDR1 is SGHVS and CDR2 is FQNEAQ in the germline V gene. The V end was cut by 0 bases, the J end by 4 bases, with 9 bases between. CDR3 length equals 15 residues. The chain employs TRBV7-8 and TRBJ2-2; perhaps TRBD2 as D (5 bases). The receptor's source is a man in his thirties or forties in good health and CMV-seronegative. The sample was PBMCs. The CDR3 spells CASSLASEGTGELFF. The DNA for the CDR3 is TGTGCCAGCAGCTTAGCCTCCGAGGGCACCGGGGAGCTGTTTTTT.